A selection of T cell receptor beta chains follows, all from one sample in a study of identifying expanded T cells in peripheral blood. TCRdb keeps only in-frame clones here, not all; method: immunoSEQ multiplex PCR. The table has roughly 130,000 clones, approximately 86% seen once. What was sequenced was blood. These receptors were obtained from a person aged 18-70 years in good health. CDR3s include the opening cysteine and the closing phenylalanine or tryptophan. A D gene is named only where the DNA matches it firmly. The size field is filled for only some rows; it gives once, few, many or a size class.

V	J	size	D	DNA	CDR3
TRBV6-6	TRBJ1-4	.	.	TGTGCCAGCAGCCCTAAAGGGCAGAGGGGTGAAAAACTGTTTTTT	CASSPKGQRGEKLFF
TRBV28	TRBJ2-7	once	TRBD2	TGTGCCAGCACGGGCGGGGGGAGCTCCTACGAGCAGTACTTC	CASTGGGSSYEQYF
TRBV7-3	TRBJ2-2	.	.	TGTGCCAGCAGCCCCTATAAGAACACCGGGGAGCTGTTTTTT	CASSPYKNTGELFF
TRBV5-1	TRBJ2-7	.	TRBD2	TGCGCCAGCAGCTTGGAGCGGGGGCGCGAGCAGTACTTC	CASSLERGREQYF
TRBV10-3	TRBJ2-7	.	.	TGTGCCATCAGTGAAAGGCAGGGAGGCCCTCAAGAGCAGTACTTC	CAISERQGGPQEQYF
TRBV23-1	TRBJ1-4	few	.	TGCGCCAGCGCCATCAAAACAAGGCTGTTTTTT	CASAIKTRLFF
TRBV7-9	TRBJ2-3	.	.	TGTGCCAGCATGCGGTTCAGCGGCAACACAGATACGCAGTATTTT	CASMRFSGNTDTQYF
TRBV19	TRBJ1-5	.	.	TGTGCCAGTAGCCTAGGTAGGGTAAATCAGCCCCAGCATTTT	CASSLGRVNQPQHF
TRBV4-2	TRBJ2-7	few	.	TGTGCCAGCAGCCAAGCAGGGTTGGTGGACGAGCAGTACTTC	CASSQAGLVDEQYF
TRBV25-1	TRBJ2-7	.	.	TGTGCCAGCAGTGATTGGGGGAGCTCCTACGAGCAGTACTTC	CASSDWGSSYEQYF
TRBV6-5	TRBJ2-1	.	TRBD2	TGTGCCAGCAGTTACTCGAAAGCGGGGGGGCACAATGAGCAGTTCTTC	CASSYSKAGGHNEQFF
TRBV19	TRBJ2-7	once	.	TGTGCCAGTAGTCTACAACAGGAAAGCTCCTACGAGCAGTACTTC	CASSLQQESSYEQYF
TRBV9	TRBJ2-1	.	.	TGTGCCAGCAGCCTTGACCTCGGGAGCTCCTACAATGAGCAGTTCTTC	CASSLDLGSSYNEQFF
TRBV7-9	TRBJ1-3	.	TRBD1	TGTGCCAGCAGCCTCCTCGGACAGGGCGAGGCCACCATATATTTT	CASSLLGQGEATIYF
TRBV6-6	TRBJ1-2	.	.	TGTGCCAGCAGAGGACGGACGGTCTATGGCTACACCTTC	CASRGRTVYGYTF
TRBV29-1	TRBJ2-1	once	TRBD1	TGCAGCGTTGTAGGGGGCTGGGATGAGCAGTTCTTC	CSVVGGWDEQFF
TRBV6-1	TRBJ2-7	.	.	TGTGCCAGCATCAGCAGGGGATCTTTTGAGCAGTACTTC	CASISRGSFEQYF
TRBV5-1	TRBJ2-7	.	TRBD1	TGCGCCAGCAGCCTCTCGGACAGGGGGTTCTACGAGCAGTACTTC	CASSLSDRGFYEQYF
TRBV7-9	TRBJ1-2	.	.	TGTGCCAGCACCCCCGATGCGGGCGCTAGATATGGCTACACCTTC	CASTPDAGARYGYTF
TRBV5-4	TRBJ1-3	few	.	TGTGCCAGCAGCCGCAAGCAGGGTAGGGACGGAAACACCATATATTTT	CASSRKQGRDGNTIYF
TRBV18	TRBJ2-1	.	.	TGTGCCAGCTCACCACCCCTAGGTCGCAATGAGCAGTTCTTC	CASSPPLGRNEQFF
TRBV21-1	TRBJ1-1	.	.	TGTGCCAGCAGCGCTAAAACACCCGGGCGTCCGACGAACACTGAAGCTTTCTTT	CASSAKTPGRPTNTEAFF